Listed below are T cell receptor beta chains from one sample, sequenced in a study of blood T cell repertoires in COVID-19. Sequencing was performed with immunoSEQ multiplex PCR; in TCRdb, only in-frame clones are kept and a portion is missing. The profile shows under 200,000 clones, just under 80% of them singletons. The sequenced material came from peripheral blood. The receptors were sampled from a man aged 65 to 79 with active or convalescent COVID-19. Both conserved end residues are part of each CDR3. D genes are given only for firm matches. Where a row states a size, it is once, few, many or the class of an expanded clone; other rows omit it.

abundance | j_gene | d_gene | v_gene | CDR3nt | CDR3aa
. | TRBJ2-3 | TRBD2 | TRBV19 | TGTGCCAGTAGTAGGGGGGGGGACACAGATACGCAGTATTTT | CASSRGGDTDTQYF
. | TRBJ1-6 | TRBD1 | TRBV2 | TGTGCCAGCAGGGGACAGGGTAGTTCACCCCTCCACTTT | CASRGQGSSPLHF
. | TRBJ2-1 | . | TRBV11-2 | TGTGCCAGCAGCTTTGGGGACTTCGAGGGGCAGTTCTTC | CASSFGDFEGQFF
many | TRBJ2-1 | TRBD2 | TRBV9 | TGTGCCAGCAGCGTAGTTGAGGCTAGCGGTGAGCAGTTCTTC | CASSVVEASGEQFF
. | TRBJ2-3 | . | TRBV18 | TGTGCCAGCTCGGCCGGGGGTACAGATACGCAGTATTTT | CASSAGGTDTQYF
. | TRBJ1-2 | TRBD1 | TRBV5-1 | TGCGCCAGCAGCCCGGGCGGACAGGTCTTCGTGGACTACACCTTC | CASSPGGQVFVDYTF
few | TRBJ2-2 | TRBD1 | TRBV5-1 | TGCGCCAGCAGTAAAGTCCAGACAGGGGGGAACACCGGGGAGCTGTTTTTT | CASSKVQTGGNTGELFF
. | TRBJ2-1 | TRBD1 | TRBV7-6 | TGTGCCAGCAGTTTGGGACAGGCCTCCTACAATGAGCAGTTCTTC | CASSLGQASYNEQFF
. | TRBJ1-2 | TRBD1 | TRBV5-1 | TGCGCCAGCAGCTCGACAGGGGGCGACGGCTATGGCTACACCTTC | CASSSTGGDGYGYTF
. | TRBJ1-2 | . | TRBV7-2 | TGTGCCAGCAGCCCGCAGTGGTCCGACTATGGCTACACCTTC | CASSPQWSDYGYTF
. | TRBJ2-5 | . | TRBV9 | TGTGCCAGCAGCCCCCAGGCCGGAGGGACCCAGTACTTC | CASSPQAGGTQYF
. | TRBJ2-1 | TRBD1 | TRBV5-6 | TGTGCCAGCAGCTGGGACAGCCGGTCCTACAATGAGCAGTTCTTC | CASSWDSRSYNEQFF
. | TRBJ2-5 | TRBD2 | TRBV7-2 | TGTGCCAGTTTACCGGGACTAGCGAGGGGGGAGACCCAGTACTTC | CASLPGLARGETQYF
. | TRBJ1-6 | TRBD1 | TRBV6-5 | TGTGCCAGCAGTTTGACAGGGGCGGATAATTCACCCCTCCACTTT | CASSLTGADNSPLHF
. | TRBJ2-1 | TRBD1 | TRBV15 | TGTGCCACCAGCAGAGGGGACAGGGACTACAATGAGCAGTTCTTC | CATSRGDRDYNEQFF
. | TRBJ2-5 | . | TRBV6-5 | TGTGCCAGCAGTTACAGTTGGACACCTCAAGAGACCCAGTACTTC | CASSYSWTPQETQYF
. | TRBJ1-5 | . | TRBV5-5 | TGTGCCAGCAGCCTCTCGACAGAACAGCCCCAGCATTTT | CASSLSTEQPQHF
. | TRBJ2-7 | . | TRBV27 | TGTGCCAGCAGTACACACCTCTCCTACGAGCAGTACTTC | CASSTHLSYEQYF
. | TRBJ2-1 | . | TRBV24-1 | TGTGCCACCTTTATAATCTTCCACGGGGAAAAAGAGTATGAGCAGTTCTTC | CATFIIFHGEKEYEQFF
. | TRBJ1-6 | . | TRBV2 | TGTGCCAGCAGTGGGGAGGCGAGCAGGGTGGGTTCACCCCTCCACTTT | CASSGEASRVGSPLHF
. | TRBJ2-7 | . | TRBV2 | TGTGCCAGCAGTGAAAGAGGTTTAACGGACGAGCAGTACTTC | CASSERGLTDEQYF
. | TRBJ1-1 | . | TRBV12-5 | TGTGCTAGTGGTTCGACGGACAGCCTGAAGGCTTTCTTT | CASGSTDSLKAFF
few | TRBJ1-4 | TRBD1 | TRBV18 | TGTGCCAGCTCACTTAACAGGGGTGGCTCCACTAAATACGAAAAACTGTTTTTT | CASSLNRGGSTKYEKLFF
few | TRBJ2-2 | TRBD2 | TRBV10-3 | TGTGCCATCAGTGGACTAGCGGGACCTGTGGGGAGACACCACGGGGAGCTGTTTTTT | CAISGLAGPVGRHHGELFF
. | TRBJ1-1 | . | TRBV18 | TGTGCCAGCTCAGGGGACTCTGAAGCTTTCTTT | CASSGDSEAFF
. | TRBJ1-1 | . | TRBV19 | TGTGCCAGTCTAGGCGGGCCCTTTAAGAACACTGAAGCTTTCTTT | CASLGGPFKNTEAFF
few | TRBJ1-5 | . | TRBV2 | TGTGCCAGCGGGGCAGGATACAATCAGCCCCAGCATTTT | CASGAGYNQPQHF
. | TRBJ2-1 | TRBD2 | TRBV7-8 | TGTGCCAGCAGTCTCGGGGGGGCCACCGTTGAGCAGTTCTTC | CASSLGGATVEQFF
. | TRBJ2-1 | . | TRBV2 | TGTGCCAGCGGGTCCTCGGGCAATGAGCAGTTCTTC | CASGSSGNEQFF
. | TRBJ2-2 | . | TRBV5-1 | TGCGCCAGCAGCTACCCCAGGACTACCTCGAACACCGGGGAGCTGTTTTTT | CASSYPRTTSNTGELFF
. | TRBJ2-1 | . | TRBV9 | TGTGCCAGCAGCGTAGAGACCCGCGGAGAGCAGTTCTTC | CASSVETRGEQFF
. | TRBJ1-1 | . | TRBV5-1 | TGCGCCAGCAGCTTTGGACAACTGAACACTGAAGCTTTCTTT | CASSFGQLNTEAFF
. | TRBJ2-3 | TRBD2 | TRBV4-2 | TGTGCCAGCAGCCAAGGCTTAGCGGGGGACCCCCCGTATTTT | CASSQGLAGDPPYF
. | TRBJ2-3 | . | TRBV10-1 | TGCGCCAGCAGTGTAGGGGGAAGGACAGATACGCAGTATTTT | CASSVGGRTDTQYF
. | TRBJ2-5 | TRBD2 | TRBV18 | TGTGCCAGCTCACCGTCTAGCGGGGGGGCGCAAGAGACCCAGTACTTC | CASSPSSGGAQETQYF
. | TRBJ1-4 | TRBD1 | TRBV4-1 | TGCGCCAGCAGCCCCGGACAGGGGCCAACTAATGAAAAACTGTTTTTT | CASSPGQGPTNEKLFF
. | TRBJ2-1 | . | TRBV20-1 | TGCAGTGCTAGTCCCGACTCACTTCCCAATGAGCAGTTCTTC | CSASPDSLPNEQFF